The 29 T cell receptor beta chains presented below share a single source sample, sequenced in a study of OX40 agonist ivuxolimab in advanced cancers. Sequencing was performed with immunoSEQ multiplex PCR; in TCRdb, only in-frame clones are kept and a portion is missing. This table holds some 62,000 clones, 70% to 90% found once. The material was CD4+ or CD8+ T cells sorted from blood, obtained in a trial of the OX40 agonist ivuxolimab. These TCRs come from an adult with an advanced solid tumor such as melanoma, head and neck, liver or kidney cancer.

The CDR3 loop is CASSAKGQRTDTQYF. The CDR3 nucleotides are TGTGCCAGCAGCGCAAAAGGACAGCGCACAGATACGCAGTATTTT. The chain joins TRBV7-9 to TRBJ2-3; TRBD1 is a possible D gene (6 bases). Between the trimmed V and J ends, which lost 5 bases and 1 base, there was a span of 13 bases. From germline, CDR1 is SEHNR and CDR2 FQNEAQ (reference sequence). CDR3 size: 15 residues. The variable domain in full, completed from reference TRBV7-9 and TRBJ2-3, reads DTGVSQNPRHKITKRGQNVTFRCDPISEHNRLYWYRQTLGQGPEFLTYFQNEAQLEKSRLLSDRFSAERPKGSFSTLEIQRTEQGDSAMYLCASSAKGQRTDTQYFGPGTRLTVL.

The chain recombines TRBV4-1 with TRBJ1-5, with D unclear. The germline V gene has CDR1 MGHRA and CDR2 YSYEKL. The ends were cut back, 0 bases at V and 6 bases at J, with 3 bases in the middle. The CDR3 runs 12 residues. Here the CDR3 DNA reads TGCGCCAGCAGCCAAGAGGGTCAGCCCCAGCATTTT. It encodes CASSQEGQPQHF.

This chain links TRBV2 with TRBJ2-1; D gene uncertain. V was pared by 7 bases and J by 6 bases, with 16 bases between. This CDR3 is built from 14 residues. Germline V gives CDR1 SNHLY, CDR2 FYNNEI. In DNA form, the CDR3 reads TGTGCCAGCACCGGACCCGCGGATCTCAATGAGCAGTTCTTC. It specifies CASTGPADLNEQFF.

The chain links TRBV6-5 to TRBJ2-7, with TRBD2 identical over 10 bases. Germline V gives CDR1 MNHEY, CDR2 SVGAGI. The V segment lost 6 bases and the J segment 3 bases; nucleotides outside the gene matches: 2. The CDR3 totals 13 residues. In DNA form, the CDR3 reads TGTGCCAGCAGAACTAGCGGGAACTACGAGCAGTACTTC. It translates to CASRTSGNYEQYF.

This sequence joins TRBV19 and TRBJ1-2; TRBD1 matches 9 bases. The CDR3 runs to 12 residues. Trimming at V came to 10 bases and at J to 6 bases, leaving 6 bases not matched to a gene. Germline V gene sequence: CDR1 LNHDA, CDR2 SQIVND (reference sequence). This CDR3 is CATLTGGHGYTF. The DNA for the CDR3 is TGTGCCACCCTGACAGGGGGACATGGCTACACCTTC.

This chain uses TRBV9 with TRBJ2-2; D is unclear. V lost 2 bases and J lost 4, with 6 bases in between. This CDR3 is built from 13 residues. CDR1 and CDR2 (germline): SGDLS, YYNGEE. Here the CDR3 reads CASSVEFTGELFF. CDR3 sequence (DNA): TGTGCCAGCAGCGTGGAGTTCACCGGGGAGCTGTTTTTT.

The rearrangement joins TRBV20-1 to TRBJ2-1, with TRBD2 matching over 7 bases. Per germline, CDR1 DFQATT and CDR2 SNEGSKA (reference sequence). This CDR3 contains 11 residues. CDR3 loop: CRAGTMEQQFF. The CDR3 coding sequence is TGCAGGGCCGGGACTATGGAGCAGCAGTTCTTC.

This clone was recorded only once. The chain has TRBV7-6 and TRBJ2-1; D not resolved. V was shortened by 4 bases and J by 7 bases, with 8 bases between the two germline ends. The CDR3 covers 12 residues. CDR1 and CDR2 (germline): SGHVS, FNYEAQ. DNA for the CDR3: TGTGCCAGCAGCTCCTCGGAGAATGAGCAGTTCTTC. The encoded protein is CASSSSENEQFF. Variable domain in full (rest from reference TRBV7-6 and TRBJ2-1): GAGVSQSPRYKVTKRGQDVALRCDPISGHVSLYWYRQALGQGPEFLTYFNYEAQQDKSGLPNDRFSAERPEGSISTLTIQRTEQRDSAMYRCASSSSENEQFFGPGTRLTVL.

V and J are TRBV15 and TRBJ2-3, with 10 bases aligning to TRBD2. CDR3 length: 20 amino acids. V was pared by 2 bases and J by 4 bases, with 18 bases of the junction left unmatched. The germline V gene has CDR1 LNHNV and CDR2 YYDKDF (reference sequence). The CDR3 region is CATSRPQTWTSGKEADTQYF. The CDR3 nucleotides are TGTGCCACCAGCAGACCCCAGACGTGGACTAGCGGAAAGGAGGCAGATACGCAGTATTTT.

The V gene is TRBV4-1, the J gene TRBJ1-4; no clear D. This CDR3 contains 13 residues. V lost 2 bases and J 5 bases, leaving 6 bases between the germline ends. Germline CDR1 is MGHRA and CDR2 is YSYEKL. CDR3 bases: TGCGCCAGCAGCCAATTAAGGAATGAAAAACTGTTTTTT. Residues: CASSQLRNEKLFF.

This clone has more than one count but fewer than ten. V and J are TRBV4-2 and TRBJ1-3, with unresolved D. With 3 bases removed from V and 0 bases from J, the gap between germline ends came to 12 bases. CDR3 length equals 16 residues. Germline assignment: CDR1 LGHNA and CDR2 YNFKEQ. CDR3 bases: TGTGCCAGCAGCCAGCCCCGTGATATCTCTGGAAACACCATATATTTT. This translates into CASSQPRDISGNTIYF.

The CDR3 DNA is TGCGCCAGCAGCAAAATTGGGGCTAGCGGCACAGATACGCAGTATTTT. Protein: CASSKIGASGTDTQYF. This chain joins TRBV5-1 and TRBJ2-3, with D perhaps matching TRBD2 (6 bases). Trimming took off 4 bases at V and 1 base at J, with 16 bases between the two ends. Germline values: CDR1 SGHRS, CDR2 YFSETQ. CDR3 length: 16 amino acids. Using reference TRBV5-1 and TRBJ2-3 for the parts outside the CDR3, the full variable domain is KAGVTQTPRYLIKTRGQQVTLSCSPISGHRSVSWYQQTPGQGLQFLFEYFSETQRNKGNFPGRFSGRQFSNSRSEMNVSTLELGDSALYLCASSKIGASGTDTQYFGPGTRLTVL.

The chain recombines TRBV6-5 with TRBJ2-7; D possibly corresponds to TRBD1 (5 bases). The length of the CDR3 is 12 residues. Germline lookup yields CDR1 MNHEY and CDR2 SVGAGI. V lost 2 bases to trimming and J lost 6 bases, with 8 bases between them. In DNA form, the CDR3 reads TGTGCCAGCAGTTACGGGGCTGGCGAGCAGTACTTC. Its translation: CASSYGAGEQYF.

This clone appeared a few times. The J gene is TRBJ2-7, the V gene TRBV30; 10 bases align to TRBD2. V lost 0 bases and J lost 4; bases outside the gene matches: 6. CDR1 is GTSNPN and CDR2 is SVGIG in the germline V gene (reference sequence). This CDR3 comprises 15 residues. CDR3 loop: CAWSVSPSGSYEQYF. The CDR3 DNA reads TGTGCCTGGAGTGTATCGCCTAGCGGGAGTTACGAGCAGTACTTC.

V usage is TRBV9 and J usage is TRBJ1-6; 7 bases are a match to TRBD1. The CDR3 covers 15 residues. Trimming cost V 0 bases and J 5 bases; bases outside gene matches: 2. Germline loops: CDR1 SGDLS, CDR2 YYNGEE. In DNA, the CDR3 is TGTGCCAGCAGCGTAGGCGGGACAGATAATTCACCCCTCCACTTT. It yields the protein CASSVGGTDNSPLHF. The complete variable domain, with remaining parts taken from reference TRBV9 and TRBJ1-6, reads DSGVTQTPKHLITATGQRVTLRCSPRSGDLSVYWYQQSLDQGLQFLIQYYNGEERAKGNILERFSAQQFPDLHSELNLSSLELGDSALYFCASSVGGTDNSPLHFGNGTRLTVT.

The chain uses TRBV7-9 and TRBJ2-1, with D possibly TRBD1 on 6 matching bases. Per the germline V gene, CDR1 is SEHNR and CDR2 is FQNEAQ (reference sequence). V was cut by 5 bases and J by 0 bases, with 17 bases left in between. This CDR3 region has 17 residues. For the CDR3, the DNA is TGTGCCAGCAGCGCCCCAGGGGCGCTTAGCTCCTACAATGAGCAGTTCTTC. This codes for CASSAPGALSSYNEQFF.

This clone was seen more than once but under ten times. This chain joins TRBV5-4 and TRBJ1-5, with D unclear. This CDR3 has 12 residues. Germline CDR1 and CDR2: SGHNT and YYREEE (reference sequence). Trimming removed 0 bases from V and 7 bases from J, with 5 bases in between. This CDR3 reads CASSLGNQPQHF. In nucleotides, the CDR3 is TGTGCCAGCAGCTTGGGGAACCAGCCCCAGCATTTT.

The J gene is TRBJ2-7, the V gene TRBV11-2; no firm D call. The CDR3 is made up of 15 amino acids. V lost 1 base, J lost 3 bases, and 13 bases lay in between. Germline V gene data show CDR1 as SGHAT and CDR2 as FQNNGV. CDR3 DNA sequence: TGTGCCAGCAGCTTAGGCTGGATTGGGAACTACGAGCAGTACTTC. Its protein product is CASSLGWIGNYEQYF.

This chain uses TRBV4-1 with TRBJ2-7; a weak D match, TRBD1 (6 bases). Germline V gene lookup returns CDR1 MGHRA and CDR2 YSYEKL. Deletions cut 4 bases from V and 0 bases from J, with 16 bases between. The CDR3 spans 16 residues. CDR3 DNA sequence: TGCGCCAGCAGCCCTACAGGGAACTTTCCCTCCTACGAGCAGTACTTC. Translation gives CASSPTGNFPSYEQYF.

The chain has TRBV4-3 and TRBJ1-1; D remains ambiguous. There are 15 residues in the CDR3. The V gene lost 0 bases and the J gene lost 0 bases, with 8 bases spanning the gap. Germline values: CDR1 LGHNA, CDR2 YSLEER. The DNA of the CDR3 is TGCGCCAGCAGCCAAGAGCGATTTTTGAACACTGAAGCTTTCTTT. Amino acid sequence: CASSQERFLNTEAFF.

V usage is TRBV25-1 and J usage is TRBJ2-1; D may be TRBD2 (6 bases). With 2 bases removed from V and 7 bases from J, the gap between germline ends came to 9 bases. The germline V gene encodes CDR1 MGHDK and CDR2 SYGVNS. The CDR3 sequence is 13 residues long. The DNA of the CDR3 is TGTGCCAGCAGTGAAAACGGAGGGAATGAGCAGTTCTTC. Amino acids: CASSENGGNEQFF.

This clone was observed a handful of times. The chain combines TRBV10-2 with TRBJ2-2, with D possibly matching TRBD1 (5 bases). Trimming took 0 bases from V and 5 from J, leaving 7 bases between them. The germline V gene encodes CDR1 WSHSY and CDR2 SAAADI. This CDR3 is 14 amino acids long. Written as DNA, the CDR3 is TGCGCCAGCAGTGAGTCGGGGCATACCGGGGAGCTGTTTTTT. As protein: CASSESGHTGELFF.

This clone was seen just once. The chain has TRBV6-6 and TRBJ1-5, with TRBD1 as a possible D gene (6 bases). Germline V gene data show CDR1 as MNHNY and CDR2 as SVGAGI (reference sequence). Between the trimmed V and J ends, which lost 7 bases and 1 base, there was a span of 14 bases. The CDR3 contains 15 residues. CDR3 in amino acids: CASNIQGGSNQPQHF. The CDR3, as DNA: TGTGCCAGCAATATACAGGGAGGGAGCAATCAGCCCCAGCATTTT.

This clone was found a few times. The chain recombines TRBV4-1 with TRBJ1-3, with D unclear. The CDR3 is 13 residues long. Deletions cut 1 base from V and 4 bases from J, with 5 bases between. The germline V gene has CDR1 MGHRA and CDR2 YSYEKL. The DNA of the CDR3 is TGCGCCAGCAGCCAAGGAAGGGGAAACACCATATATTTT. Translating it yields CASSQGRGNTIYF.

The genes are TRBV30 and TRBJ2-4, with D unresolved. The CDR3 runs 14 residues. V lost 0 bases and J 6 bases, leaving 12 bases between the germline ends. Germline V gives CDR1 GTSNPN, CDR2 SVGIG (reference sequence). This chain's CDR3 is CAWSVFPSLNIQYF. The CDR3 region has the DNA TGTGCCTGGAGTGTCTTTCCGAGCCTAAACATTCAGTACTTC. Supplemented by reference TRBV30 and TRBJ2-4, the full variable domain reads SQTIHQWPATLVQPVGSPLSLECTVEGTSNPNLYWYRQAAGRGLQLLFYSVGIGQISSEVPQNLSASRPQDRQFILSSKKLLLSDSGFYLCAWSVFPSLNIQYFGAGTRLSVL.

The CDR3, as DNA: TGCGCCAGCAGCTTGGTGGTCAGTAACACTGAAGCTTTCTTT. Translation gives CASSLVVSNTEAFF. V and J are TRBV5-1 and TRBJ1-1, with unresolved D. V gave up 0 bases and J gave up 2 bases, with 8 bases separating them. The germline gives CDR1 SGHRS, CDR2 YFSETQ. There are 14 residues in the CDR3.

This clone appeared once. The genes are TRBV11-2 and TRBJ2-1; D gene ambiguous. Germline V gene lookup returns CDR1 SGHAT and CDR2 FQNNGV. CDR3 length: 11 residues. Trimming stripped 1 base from V and 9 bases from J, with 4 bases between. This CDR3 is CASSLGLEQFF. The DNA of the CDR3 is TGTGCCAGCAGCTTAGGCCTTGAGCAGTTCTTC.

This sequence joins TRBV15 and TRBJ1-1, with a possible D match to TRBD1 (5 bases). The CDR3 length is 17 residues. Trimming took off 1 base at V and 1 base at J, with 16 bases between the two ends. Germline CDR1 is LNHNV and CDR2 is YYDKDF (reference sequence). CDR3 region: CATSRGRYGGRNTEAFF. CDR3 DNA sequence: TGTGCCACCAGCAGAGGAAGATATGGGGGAAGGAACACTGAAGCTTTCTTT.

The table lists this clone with a few counts. DNA for the CDR3: TGTGCCATCAGCCTCGACAGCTCTGGAAACACCATATATTTT. Protein: CAISLDSSGNTIYF. This chain uses TRBV10-3 with TRBJ1-3, with D perhaps TRBD1 (5 bases). The V end lost 6 bases, the J end lost 0 bases, and 9 bases lay between the germline ends. The V gene's germline CDR1 is ENHRY and CDR2 SYGVKD. The CDR3 is 14 amino acids.